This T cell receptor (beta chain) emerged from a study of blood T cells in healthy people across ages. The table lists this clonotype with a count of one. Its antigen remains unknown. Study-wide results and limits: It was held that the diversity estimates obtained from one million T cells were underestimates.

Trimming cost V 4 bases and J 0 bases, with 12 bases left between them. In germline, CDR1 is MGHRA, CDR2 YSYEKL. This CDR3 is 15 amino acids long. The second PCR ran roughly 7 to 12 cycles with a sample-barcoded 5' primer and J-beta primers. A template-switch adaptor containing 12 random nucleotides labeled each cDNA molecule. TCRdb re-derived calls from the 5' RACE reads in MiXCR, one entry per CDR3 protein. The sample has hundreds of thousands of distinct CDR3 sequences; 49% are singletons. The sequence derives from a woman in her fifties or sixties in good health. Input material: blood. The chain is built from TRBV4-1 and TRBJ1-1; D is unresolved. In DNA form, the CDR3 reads TGCGCCAGCAGCCTAACCTATTCAATGAACACTGAAGCTTTCTTT. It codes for CASSLTYSMNTEAFF.